The clone carrying this T cell receptor beta chain has a handful of counts. This record belongs to a study of cytomegalovirus exposure and HLA in healthy donors. Per the germline V gene, CDR1 is SGHVS and CDR2 is FQNEAQ. CDR3 size: 15 residues. The trim removed 1 base at V and 4 bases at J, leaving 6 bases unmatched. The study ran its PCR with 60 Vbeta and 13 Jbeta primers. Profiled with immunoSEQ multiplex PCR; TCRdb holds only in-frame clones, not every one. The data hold 70,000 to 75,000 clones, with about three quarters observed a single time. Sequenced: PBMCs. V is TRBV7-8 and J is TRBJ1-1; 7 nucleotides match TRBD1. The clonotype was recovered from a middle-aged woman in good health and CMV-seropositive. The CDR3 region is CASSLEGRGTTEAFF. The CDR3 nucleotides read TGTGCCAGCAGCTTAGAAGGCAGGGGGACCACTGAAGCTTTCTTT.